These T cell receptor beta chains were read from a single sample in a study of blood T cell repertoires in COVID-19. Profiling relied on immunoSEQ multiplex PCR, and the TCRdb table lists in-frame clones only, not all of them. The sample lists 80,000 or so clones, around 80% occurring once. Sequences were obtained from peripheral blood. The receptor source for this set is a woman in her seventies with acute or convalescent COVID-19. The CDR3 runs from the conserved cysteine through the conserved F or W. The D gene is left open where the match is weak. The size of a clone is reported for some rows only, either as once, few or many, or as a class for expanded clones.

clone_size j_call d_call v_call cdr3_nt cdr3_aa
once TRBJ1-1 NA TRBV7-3 TGTGCCAGCAGCACTATCGAAGGCACTGAAGCTTTCTTT CASSTIEGTEAFF
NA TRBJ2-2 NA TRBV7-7 TGTGCCAGCAGCTTAGTCGGTCCCGGGGAGCTGTTTTTT CASSLVGPGELFF
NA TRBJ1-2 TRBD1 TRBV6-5 TGTGCCAGCCAGGGACAGTTTAACTATGGCTACACCTTC CASQGQFNYGYTF
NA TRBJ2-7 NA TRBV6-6 TGTGCCAGCAGAGGGGTACAAGCCTACGAGCAGTACTTC CASRGVQAYEQYF
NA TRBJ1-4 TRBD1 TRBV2 TGTGCCAGCGGGGGACAGGGCGGAAAAAAACTGTTTTTT CASGGQGGKKLFF
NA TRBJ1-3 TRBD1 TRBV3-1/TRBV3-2 TGTGCCAGCAGCCAAGTCCAGGGGGCGCCGGGAAACACCATATATTTT CASSQVQGAPGNTIYF
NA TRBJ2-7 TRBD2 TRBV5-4 TGTGCCAGCAGCTTAGCGGGATTCTACGAGCAGTACTTC CASSLAGFYEQYF
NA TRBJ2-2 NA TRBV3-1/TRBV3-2 TGTGCCAGCAGCCCAACTCGGACTCCCAACACCGGGGAGCTGTTTTTT CASSPTRTPNTGELFF
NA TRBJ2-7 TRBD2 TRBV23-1 TGCGCCAGTGATTGGGACTGGCGGGAGAGAATCATTACCTACGAGCAGTACTTC CASDWDWRERIITYEQYF
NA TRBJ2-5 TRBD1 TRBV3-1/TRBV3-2 TGTGCCAGCAGGGTCCCGGGACAGCAAGAGACCCAGTACTTC CASRVPGQQETQYF
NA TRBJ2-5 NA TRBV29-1 TGCAGCGTTGTCCTCCTGGAGACCCAGTACTTC CSVVLLETQYF
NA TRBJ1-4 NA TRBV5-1 TGCGCCAGCAGCTTGGCAGGACATCAAAAACTGTTTTTT CASSLAGHQKLFF
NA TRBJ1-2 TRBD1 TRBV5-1 TGCGCCAGCAGCCAGGGGGACAGGGGGCCGTTTGATGGCTACACCTTC CASSQGDRGPFDGYTF
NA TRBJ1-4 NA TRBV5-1 TGCGCCAGCAGCTCCGCTACCGCGACTGCCGATGAAAAACTGTTTTTT CASSSATATADEKLFF
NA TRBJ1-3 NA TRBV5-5 TGTGCCAGCAGCTCTGCGGGCCGCTCTGGAAACACCATATATTTT CASSSAGRSGNTIYF
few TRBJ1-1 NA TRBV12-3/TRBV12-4 TGTGCCAGCGCAATCAGAGGGGGCACTGAAGCTTTCTTT CASAIRGGTEAFF
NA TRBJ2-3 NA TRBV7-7 TGTGCCAGCAGCTTAACCACTAGTACTGTCGCAGATACGCAGTATTTT CASSLTTSTVADTQYF
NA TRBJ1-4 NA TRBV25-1 TGTGCCAGCACTCTCGGTGAAAAACTGTTTTTT CASTLGEKLFF
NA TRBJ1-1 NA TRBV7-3 TGTGCCAGCAGCTTAACAGACAAGAACACTGAAGCTTTCTTT CASSLTDKNTEAFF
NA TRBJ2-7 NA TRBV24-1 TGTGCCACCAGTAGGACTGGAAACGAGCAGTACTTC CATSRTGNEQYF
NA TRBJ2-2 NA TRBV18 TGTGCCAGCTCCCCGGGGGCCGGGGAGCTGTTTTTT CASSPGAGELFF
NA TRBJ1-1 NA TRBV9 TGTGCCAGCAGCGTAGGACCAGGGGTTGAAGCTTTCTTT CASSVGPGVEAFF
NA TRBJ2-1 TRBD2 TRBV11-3 TGTGCCAGCAGCCAGGAAGTAGCGGGAGCGAATGAGCAGTTCTTC CASSQEVAGANEQFF
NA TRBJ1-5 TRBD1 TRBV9 TGTGCCAGCAGCGTTGGGACAGGCAATAGCAATCAGCCCCAGCATTTT CASSVGTGNSNQPQHF